This T cell receptor (beta chain) was sequenced for a study of CD8+ T cells in alopecia areata. Study-wide results and caveats: Resident alphabeta T-cell populations of normal skin are likewise subject to sequencing in scalp samples. A great number of expanded lesional clones endured in scalp and blood during tofacitinib.

Following RNA extraction, reverse transcription yielded cDNA that acted as the sequencing template. TCRdb's copy holds only in-frame clones and misses some; the assay was immunoSEQ multiplex PCR. The profile covers 150,000 to 200,000 clones, with about two thirds appearing a single time and roughly 0.85% taken by the ten largest. As to this clone: Its specificity is not known.

Indicated treatment: oral pan-JAK inhibitor, 5-10 mg twice daily. Cell sorting on a FACSAria was used to separate CD4+ and CD8+ T cells from the PBMCs. Here the sequenced sample was CD4+ T cells sorted from blood, taken at week 4, from a patient treated with tofacitinib. This receptor was taken from a human donor with alopecia areata.

CDR3 loop: CASSRGSRRDYGYTF. CDR3 coding DNA: TGTGCCAGCAGCCGAGGGAGCCGAAGGGACTATGGCTACACCTTC. The rearrangement joins TRBV5-6 to TRBJ1-2; D remains unclear. V was cut by 4 bases and J by 3 bases, with 16 bases left in between. Germline V CDR1 and CDR2: SGHDT, YYEEEE. CDR3 length: 15 residues.